Presented here are 11 T cell receptor beta chains from one specimen sequenced in a study of ipilimumab plus nivolumab after autologous stem cell transplantation. TCRdb keeps only in-frame clones here, not all; method: immunoSEQ multiplex PCR. The sample lists some 25,000 clones, 86% occurring once. The specimen comprised PBMCs, sampled in a trial of ipilimumab plus nivolumab as post-transplant consolidation. These receptor sequences come from a male donor with diffuse large B-cell lymphoma.

V is TRBV5-1 and J is TRBJ2-7; D not resolved. This CDR3 has 16 amino acids. V was clipped by 0 bases and J by 7 bases, with 20 bases between them. Germline V CDR1 and CDR2: SGHRS, YFSETQ. CDR3 in amino acids: CASSLDVRKGTREQYF. CDR3 sequence (DNA): TGCGCCAGCAGCTTGGATGTCAGAAAGGGCACCCGTGAGCAGTACTTC.

The gene calls are TRBV10-3 and TRBJ1-5; D not resolved. Trimming took off 5 bases at V and 3 bases at J, with 8 bases between the two ends. The CDR3 spans 13 residues. CDR1 is ENHRY and CDR2 is SYGVKD in the germline V gene. DNA of the CDR3: TGTGCCATCAGTCAACAGCCCAATCAGCCCCAGCATTTT. It yields the protein CAISQQPNQPQHF.

The chain carries TRBV1 and TRBJ2-1; TRBD2, the table's D call, lacks a check against the DNA. TRBV1 is flagged as a pseudogene. The CDR3 consists of 15 residues. The CDR3 region is CTSSQMIAGGGEQFF. The DNA for the CDR3 is TGCACCAGCAGCCAAATGATAGCGGGGGGAGGTGAGCAGTTCTTC.

V gene TRBV6-1 combines with J gene TRBJ1-6; tentative D call: TRBD1 (5 bases). The V gene lost 1 base and the J gene lost 7 bases, with 5 bases spanning the gap. This CDR3 contains 13 residues. Per germline, CDR1 MNHNS and CDR2 SASEGT. The CDR3 protein is CASSEGDNSPLHF. CDR3 bases: TGTGCCAGCAGTGAAGGGGACAATTCACCCCTCCACTTT.

The chain has TRBV6-6 and TRBJ1-1; TRBD1 might be the D (5 bases). The V end lost 6 bases, the J end lost 1 base, and 9 bases lay between the germline ends. Germline V gives CDR1 MNHNY, CDR2 SVGAGI (reference sequence). This CDR3 has 13 amino acids. The CDR3 here is CASRDIRNTEAFF. As DNA, the CDR3 is TGTGCCAGCAGGGACATTCGGAACACTGAAGCTTTCTTT.

The rearrangement links TRBV7-3 to TRBJ2-1, with no clear D. Germline-derived CDR1 and CDR2 are SGHTA and FQGTGA. Trimming took off 1 base at V and 7 bases at J, with 5 bases between the two ends. This CDR3 contains 12 residues. The chain's CDR3 is CASSLIGNEQFF. The DNA for the CDR3 is TGTGCCAGCAGCTTAATCGGGAATGAGCAGTTCTTC.

This chain connects TRBV7-9 to TRBJ2-1; 11 bases agree with TRBD2. The V gene end was trimmed by 4 bases and the J gene end by 8 bases; junction bases not matched to a gene: 7. This CDR3 is 15 amino acids long. CDR1 is SEHNR and CDR2 is FQNEAQ in the germline V gene (reference sequence). CDR3 sequence reads: CASSWGLAVLYEQFF. CDR3 sequence (DNA): TGTGCCAGCAGCTGGGGACTAGCGGTTCTCTATGAGCAGTTCTTC.

Judged by abundance, this clone is medium-sized. This rearrangement joins TRBV18 to TRBJ1-2; TRBD1 aligns across 7 bases. Germline CDR1 is KGHSH and CDR2 is LQKENI. This CDR3 comprises 15 residues. The J segment lost 2 bases and the V segment lost 4 bases, leaving 7 bases of the junction unmatched. CDR3: CASSLTGTENYGYTF. DNA of the CDR3: TGTGCCAGCTCACTAACCGGGACAGAGAACTATGGCTACACCTTC.

By share, this clone counts as medium-sized. The V call is TRBV6-5, the J call TRBJ2-2; maybe TRBD2 (7 bases). Trimming left V 8 bases short and J 5 bases short, with 18 bases between. The germline gives CDR1 MNHEY, CDR2 SVGAGI. This CDR3 is built from 15 residues. CDR3 amino acids: CASESGEGVTGELFF. The CDR3 DNA sequence: TGTGCCAGCGAATCAGGGGAGGGGGTGACCGGGGAGCTGTTTTTT.

V usage is TRBV30 and J usage is TRBJ1-1; D is uncertain. V was cut by 6 bases and J by 4 bases, with 15 bases left in between. Looked up from germline, CDR1 is GTSNPN and CDR2 is SVGIG (reference sequence). The CDR3 sequence is 13 residues long. The CDR3 region has the DNA TGTGCCTGTTGGATGGGTCTCGCCACTGAAGCTTTCTTT. Encoded protein: CACWMGLATEAFF.

The genes are TRBV6-5 and TRBJ1-5, with D possibly matching TRBD1 (5 bases). V gave up 5 bases and J gave up 1 base, with 6 bases separating them. Germline V gene lookup returns CDR1 MNHEY and CDR2 SVGAGI. The CDR3 runs 13 residues. The CDR3 bases are TGTGCCAGCAGTAGGACAAGCAATCAGCCCCAGCATTTT. Encoded protein: CASSRTSNQPQHF.